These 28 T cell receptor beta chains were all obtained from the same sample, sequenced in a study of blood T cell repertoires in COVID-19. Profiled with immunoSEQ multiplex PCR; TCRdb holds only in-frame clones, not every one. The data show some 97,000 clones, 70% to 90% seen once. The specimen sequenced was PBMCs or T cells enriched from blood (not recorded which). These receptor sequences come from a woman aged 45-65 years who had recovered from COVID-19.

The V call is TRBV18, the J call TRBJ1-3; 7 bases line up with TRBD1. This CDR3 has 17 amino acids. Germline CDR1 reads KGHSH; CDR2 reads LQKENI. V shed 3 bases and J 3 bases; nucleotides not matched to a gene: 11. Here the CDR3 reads CASSPQEEGARGNTIYF. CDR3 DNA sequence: TGTGCCAGCTCACCCCAAGAGGAGGGGGCGCGTGGAAACACCATATATTTT.

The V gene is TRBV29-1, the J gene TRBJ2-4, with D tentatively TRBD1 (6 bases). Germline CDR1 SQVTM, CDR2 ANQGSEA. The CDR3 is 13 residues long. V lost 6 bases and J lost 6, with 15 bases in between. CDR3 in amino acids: CSVATGVPNIQYF. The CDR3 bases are TGCAGCGTCGCGACAGGTGTTCCAAACATTCAGTACTTC.

CDR3 residues: CSVTPGYTF. The DNA of the CDR3 is TGCAGCGTCACGCCCGGGTACACCTTC. The genes are TRBV29-1 and TRBJ1-2; D gene uncertain. Trimming stripped 6 bases from V and 11 bases from J, with 10 bases between. The CDR3 has 9 residues. CDR1 and CDR2 from the germline V gene are SQVTM and ANQGSEA.

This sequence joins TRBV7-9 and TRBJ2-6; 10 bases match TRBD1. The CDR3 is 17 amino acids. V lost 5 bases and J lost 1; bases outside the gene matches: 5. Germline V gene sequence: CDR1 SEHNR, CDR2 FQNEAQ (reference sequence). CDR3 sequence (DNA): TGTGCCAGCAGCGTCGGGACAGGGGTTTCTGGGGCCAACGTCCTGACTTTC. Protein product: CASSVGTGVSGANVLTF.

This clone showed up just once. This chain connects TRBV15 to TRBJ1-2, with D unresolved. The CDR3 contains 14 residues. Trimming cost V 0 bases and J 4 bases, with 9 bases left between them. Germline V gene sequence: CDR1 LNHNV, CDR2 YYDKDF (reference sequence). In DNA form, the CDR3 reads TGTGCCACCAGCAGAGATCGGGCGGGCTATGGCTACACCTTC. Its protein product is CATSRDRAGYGYTF.

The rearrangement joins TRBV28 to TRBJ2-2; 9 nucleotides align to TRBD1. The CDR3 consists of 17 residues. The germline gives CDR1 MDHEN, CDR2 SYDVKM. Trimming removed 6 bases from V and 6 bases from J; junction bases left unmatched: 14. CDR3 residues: CASSALGQGIIAGELFF. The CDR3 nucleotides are TGTGCCAGCAGCGCCTTGGGACAGGGAATAATCGCCGGGGAGCTGTTTTTT.

The CDR3 reads CATSDPPEVGTDTQYF. The CDR3 coding sequence is TGTGCCACCAGTGACCCCCCGGAGGTGGGCACAGATACGCAGTATTTT. The genes are TRBV24-1 and TRBJ2-3; a possible D gene is TRBD2 (5 bases). Deletions cut 4 bases from V and 1 base from J, with 14 bases between. The CDR3 sequence is 16 residues long. Germline V gene data show CDR1 as KGHDR and CDR2 as SFDVKD.

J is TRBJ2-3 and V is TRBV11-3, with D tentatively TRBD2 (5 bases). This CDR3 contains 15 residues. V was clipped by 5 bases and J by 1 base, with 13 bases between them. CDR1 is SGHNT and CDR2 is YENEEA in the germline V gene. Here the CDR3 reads CASSPSPTRTDTQYF. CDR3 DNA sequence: TGTGCCAGCAGCCCTAGCCCTACCCGCACAGATACGCAGTATTTT.

The CDR3 protein is CAAIEVDTQYF. Here the CDR3 DNA reads TGTGCCGCTATAGAGGTAGATACGCAGTATTTT. The chain employs TRBV30 and TRBJ2-3; D is unclear. This CDR3 is built from 11 residues. V lost 8 bases and J lost 5, with 11 bases in between. CDR1 and CDR2 (germline): GTSNPN, SVGIG (reference sequence).

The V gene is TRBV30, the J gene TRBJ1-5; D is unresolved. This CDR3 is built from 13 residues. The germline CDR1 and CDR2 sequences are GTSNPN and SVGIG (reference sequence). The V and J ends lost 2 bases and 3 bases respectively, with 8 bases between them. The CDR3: CAWSPGINQPQHF. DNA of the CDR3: TGTGCCTGGAGTCCCGGGATCAATCAGCCCCAGCATTTT.

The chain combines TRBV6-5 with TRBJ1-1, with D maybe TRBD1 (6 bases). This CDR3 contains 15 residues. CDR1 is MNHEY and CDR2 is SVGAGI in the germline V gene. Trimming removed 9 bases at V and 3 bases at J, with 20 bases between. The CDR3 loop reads CASHRGGGSYTEAFF. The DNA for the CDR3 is TGTGCCAGTCACCGGGGTGGGGGCTCGTACACTGAAGCTTTCTTT.

CDR3 DNA sequence: TGTGCCATCAGTGAGTTCAGCGGGGGGGGCTCAGATACGCAGTATTTT. This gives the protein CAISEFSGGGSDTQYF. The chain employs TRBV10-3 and TRBJ2-3, with 10 bases that match TRBD2. Germline V gene data show CDR1 as ENHRY and CDR2 as SYGVKD. After removal of 1 base from V and 4 bases from J, the junction contained 5 bases not matched to a gene. The CDR3 runs 16 residues.

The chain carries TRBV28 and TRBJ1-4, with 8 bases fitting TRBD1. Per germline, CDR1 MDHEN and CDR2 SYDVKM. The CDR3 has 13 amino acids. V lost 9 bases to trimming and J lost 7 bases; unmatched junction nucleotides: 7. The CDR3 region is CASWDRTSEKLFF. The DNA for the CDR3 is TGTGCCAGTTGGGACAGGACCTCTGAAAAACTGTTTTTT.

CDR3 protein: CASKLGQTNTEAFF. For the CDR3, the DNA is TGTGCCAGCAAACTAGGACAGACTAACACTGAAGCTTTCTTT. This chain links TRBV2 with TRBJ1-1; D might be TRBD1 (6 bases). The CDR3 is made up of 14 amino acids. The V end was cut by 7 bases, the J end by 2 bases, with 14 bases between. CDR1 SNHLY and CDR2 FYNNEI come from the germline V gene.

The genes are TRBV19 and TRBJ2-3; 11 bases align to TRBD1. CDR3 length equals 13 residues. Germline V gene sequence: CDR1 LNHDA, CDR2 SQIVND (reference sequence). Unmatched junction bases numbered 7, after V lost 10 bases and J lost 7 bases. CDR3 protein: CATKGQGVNTQYF. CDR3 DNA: TGTGCCACGAAGGGACAGGGGGTTAATACGCAGTATTTT.

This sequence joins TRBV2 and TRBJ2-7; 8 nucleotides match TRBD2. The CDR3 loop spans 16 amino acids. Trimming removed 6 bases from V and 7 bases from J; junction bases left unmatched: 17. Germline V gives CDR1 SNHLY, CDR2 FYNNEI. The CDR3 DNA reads TGTGCCAGCAGCAACCCCGGGGGGGCGATAAGCGGAGAGCAGTACTTC. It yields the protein CASSNPGGAISGEQYF.

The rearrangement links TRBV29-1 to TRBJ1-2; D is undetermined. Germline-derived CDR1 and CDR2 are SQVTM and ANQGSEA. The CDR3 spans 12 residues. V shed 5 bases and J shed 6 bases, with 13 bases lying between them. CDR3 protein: CSVSTVANGYTF. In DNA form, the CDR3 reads TGCAGCGTTTCTACCGTTGCGAATGGCTACACCTTC.

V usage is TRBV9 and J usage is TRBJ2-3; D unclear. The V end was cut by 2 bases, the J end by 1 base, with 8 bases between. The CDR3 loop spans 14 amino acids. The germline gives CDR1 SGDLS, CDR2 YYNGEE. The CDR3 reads CASSVQVRTDTQYF. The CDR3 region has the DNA TGTGCCAGCAGCGTCCAGGTACGCACAGATACGCAGTATTTT. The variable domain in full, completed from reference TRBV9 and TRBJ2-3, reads DSGVTQTPKHLITATGQRVTLRCSPRSGDLSVYWYQQSLDQGLQFLIQYYNGEERAKGNILERFSAQQFPDLHSELNLSSLELGDSALYFCASSVQVRTDTQYFGPGTRLTVL.

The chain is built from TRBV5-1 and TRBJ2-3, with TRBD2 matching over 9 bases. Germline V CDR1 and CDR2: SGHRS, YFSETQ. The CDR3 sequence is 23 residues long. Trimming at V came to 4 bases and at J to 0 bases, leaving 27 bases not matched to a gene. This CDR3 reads CASSLRLAASTGAGPTSTDTQYF. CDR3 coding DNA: TGCGCCAGCAGCCTGCGACTAGCGGCATCAACAGGGGCCGGTCCCACTAGCACAGATACGCAGTATTTT. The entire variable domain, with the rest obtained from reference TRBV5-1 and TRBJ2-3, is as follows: KAGVTQTPRYLIKTRGQQVTLSCSPISGHRSVSWYQQTPGQGLQFLFEYFSETQRNKGNFPGRFSGRQFSNSRSEMNVSTLELGDSALYLCASSLRLAASTGAGPTSTDTQYFGPGTRLTVL.

The CDR3 is CASSQRDSGGYTF. CDR3 sequence (DNA): TGTGCCAGCAGCCAGCGGGACAGCGGAGGCTACACCTTC. V usage is TRBV3-1 (or the pseudogene TRBV3-2) and J usage is TRBJ1-2; 7 bases map to TRBD1. The CDR3 sequence is 13 residues long. J gave up 8 bases and V 3 bases, and 6 bases lay outside the gene matches. Germline loops: CDR1 LGHDT, CDR2 YNNKEL (reference sequence).

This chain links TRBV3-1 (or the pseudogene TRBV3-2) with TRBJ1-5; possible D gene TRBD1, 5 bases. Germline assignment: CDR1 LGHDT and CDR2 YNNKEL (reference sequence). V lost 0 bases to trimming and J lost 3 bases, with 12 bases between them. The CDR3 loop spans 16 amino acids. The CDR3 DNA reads TGTGCCAGCAGCCAAGATGGGGGAGGCTTCAATCAGCCCCAGCATTTT. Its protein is CASSQDGGGFNQPQHF.

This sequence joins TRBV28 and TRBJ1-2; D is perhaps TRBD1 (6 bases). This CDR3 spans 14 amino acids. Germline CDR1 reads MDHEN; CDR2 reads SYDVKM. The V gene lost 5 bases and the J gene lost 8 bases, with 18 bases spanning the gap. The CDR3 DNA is TGTGCCAGCAGTACCCCTCAGGGGAGAAAAGGCTACACCTTC. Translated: CASSTPQGRKGYTF.

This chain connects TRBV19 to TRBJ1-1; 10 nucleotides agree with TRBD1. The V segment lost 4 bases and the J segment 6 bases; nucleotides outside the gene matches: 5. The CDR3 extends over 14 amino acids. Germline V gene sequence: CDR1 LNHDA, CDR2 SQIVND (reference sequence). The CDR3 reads CASSRGQGLPEAFF. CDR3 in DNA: TGTGCCAGTAGTAGGGGACAGGGGCTCCCTGAAGCTTTCTTT.

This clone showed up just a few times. CDR3 in DNA: TGCGCCAGCAGCCAAGACAGCGACTATGGCTACACCTTC. Its translation is CASSQDSDYGYTF. The gene calls are TRBV4-1 and TRBJ1-2, with no clear D. Germline V lookup: CDR1 MGHRA, CDR2 YSYEKL. The CDR3 loop spans 13 amino acids. V lost 0 bases and J 3 bases, leaving 5 bases between the germline ends.

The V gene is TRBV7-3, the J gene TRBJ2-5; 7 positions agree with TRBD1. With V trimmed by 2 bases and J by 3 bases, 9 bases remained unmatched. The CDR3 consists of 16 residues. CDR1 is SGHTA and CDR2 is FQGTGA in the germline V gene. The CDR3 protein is CASSLAPGQTKETQYF. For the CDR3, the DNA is TGTGCCAGCAGCTTAGCCCCGGGACAGACGAAAGAGACCCAGTACTTC.

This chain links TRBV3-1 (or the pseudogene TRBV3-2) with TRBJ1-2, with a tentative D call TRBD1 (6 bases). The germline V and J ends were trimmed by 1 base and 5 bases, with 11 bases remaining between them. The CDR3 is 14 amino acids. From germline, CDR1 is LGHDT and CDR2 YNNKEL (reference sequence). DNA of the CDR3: TGTGCCAGCAGCCAAGGGGGGCCACTTTATGGCTACACCTTC. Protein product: CASSQGGPLYGYTF.

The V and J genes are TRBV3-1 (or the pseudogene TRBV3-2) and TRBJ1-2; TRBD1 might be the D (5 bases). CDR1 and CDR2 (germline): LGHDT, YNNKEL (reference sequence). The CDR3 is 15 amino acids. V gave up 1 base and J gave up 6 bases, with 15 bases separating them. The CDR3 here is CASSQGQLGPDGYTF. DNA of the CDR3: TGTGCCAGCAGCCAAGGTCAGTTGGGGCCTGATGGCTACACCTTC.

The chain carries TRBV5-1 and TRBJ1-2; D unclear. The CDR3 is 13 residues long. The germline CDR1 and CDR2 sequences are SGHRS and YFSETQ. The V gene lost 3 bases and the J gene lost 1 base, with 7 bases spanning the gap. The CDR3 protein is CASSSDNNYGYTF. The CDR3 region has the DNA TGCGCCAGCAGCTCCGACAATAACTATGGCTACACCTTC.